This T cell receptor (beta chain) was found in a study of T-cell reconstitution after alpha-beta-depleted transplantation in children. Overall study findings and caveats: Reportedly, alpha-beta T cells present about two months post-transplant originated from several hundred expanded clones of graft origin. High day-60 TCRbeta diversity in some patients came from surviving recipient T cells and thymic progenitors. T cells produced anew were the main source of T-cell counts and diversity one year after transplant.

Molecular barcoding with unique molecular identifiers was used for the TCRbeta library. MiXCR was run by TCRdb on the PCR reads, yielding one entry per CDR3 protein. Of around 490,000 distinct CDR3 sequences listed, roughly 11% were seen once; the top ten hold roughly 15%. The germline V gene has CDR1 DFQATT and CDR2 SNEGSKA (reference sequence). V lost 4 bases and J 4 bases, leaving 8 bases between the germline ends. CDR3 length: 12 residues. This clonotype appeared a few times. The antigen is not known. The rearrangement joins TRBV20-1 to TRBJ1-3; D uncertain. Sequenced material: PBMCs, mostly from graft donor cells, taken 180 days after TCRalphabeta/CD19-depleted stem cell transplant. The TCR sequence derives from a female patient younger than 10 who had a stem cell transplant for aplastic anemia, so the T cells may come from the graft donor. The chain's CDR3 is CSATGHGNTIYF. The DNA of the CDR3 is TGCAGTGCTACCGGGCACGGAAACACCATATATTTT.